The present T cell receptor beta chain was sequenced within a study of blood T cell repertoires in COVID-19. Overall study context: Some COVID-19 samples were acute and others convalescent; all came from the United States, Italy and Spain.

CDR3 length equals 16 residues. V lost 1 base and J lost 1; bases outside the gene matches: 6. Germline V gene data show CDR1 as LNHDA and CDR2 as SQIVND (reference sequence). Sequenced by immunoSEQ multiplex PCR; TCRdb stores in-frame clones only, minus some. The repertoire holds 300,000 to 450,000 clones, with 85% as singletons. This sequence originates from a woman aged 18-29 years with acute or convalescent COVID-19. The sequencing input was peripheral blood. The chain carries TRBV19 and TRBJ1-1, with 7 nucleotides matching TRBD1. CDR3 residues: CASSIARRQGNTEAFF. CDR3 DNA: TGTGCCAGTAGTATAGCCCGCAGACAGGGGAACACTGAAGCTTTCTTT.